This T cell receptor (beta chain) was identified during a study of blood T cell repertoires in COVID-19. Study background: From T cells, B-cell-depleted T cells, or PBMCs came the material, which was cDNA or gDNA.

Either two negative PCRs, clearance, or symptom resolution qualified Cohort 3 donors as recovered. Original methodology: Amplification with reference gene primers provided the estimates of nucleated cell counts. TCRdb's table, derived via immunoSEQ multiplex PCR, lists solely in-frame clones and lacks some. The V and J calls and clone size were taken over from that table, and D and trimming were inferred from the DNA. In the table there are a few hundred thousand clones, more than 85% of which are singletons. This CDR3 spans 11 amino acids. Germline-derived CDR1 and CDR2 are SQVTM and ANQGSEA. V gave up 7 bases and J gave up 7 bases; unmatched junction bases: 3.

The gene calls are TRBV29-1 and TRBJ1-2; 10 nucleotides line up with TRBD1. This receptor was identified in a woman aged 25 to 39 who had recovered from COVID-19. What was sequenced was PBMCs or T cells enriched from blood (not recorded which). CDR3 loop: CSGQGAAGYTF. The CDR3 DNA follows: TGCAGCGGACAGGGGGCGGCTGGCTACACCTTC.